These 10 T cell receptor beta chains originate from one sample sequenced in a study of technical replicates of blood from several donors (TCRdb year 2017). The receptor library was made with the immunoSEQ multiplex PCR assay. TCRdb provides this immuneACCESS table in a form limited to in-frame rearrangements. Some clones are lacking; in checked studies, under half of them reflect an unresolved V gene, and why the rest are absent is not known. In this sample the table shows around 68,000 clones, under 98% of which occur a single time. Of the sample, 0.25% to 0.35% is held by the ten largest clones. Sequenced sample: T cells isolated from PBMCs. Source of these receptors: a human donor in good health.

The chain links TRBV13 to TRBJ2-5; TRBD1 matches 7 bases. With V trimmed by 5 bases and J by 1 base, 16 bases remained unmatched. Germline V lookup: CDR1 PRHDT, CDR2 FYEKMQ (reference sequence). This CDR3 contains 18 residues. Written as DNA, the CDR3 is TGTGCCAGCAGCGCGCCCGGAGAAACAGGGGAACTCCAAGAGACCCAGTACTTC. Encoded protein: CASSAPGETGELQETQYF.

The chain employs TRBV7-6 and TRBJ2-1; weak D call: TRBD2 (6 bases). V was trimmed by 2 bases and J by 7 bases, leaving 9 bases between them. Germline-derived CDR1 and CDR2 are SGHVS and FNYEAQ. The CDR3 is made up of 13 amino acids. The CDR3 here is CASSLPGGNEQFF. CDR3 coding DNA: TGTGCCAGCAGCTTACCTGGGGGGAATGAGCAGTTCTTC.

This rearrangement joins TRBV4-1 to TRBJ2-1; 14 bases fit TRBD2. Germline values: CDR1 MGHRA, CDR2 YSYEKL. The CDR3 has 16 amino acids. Trimming removed 0 bases from V and 8 bases from J; junction bases left unmatched: 3. CDR3 sequence (DNA): TGCGCCAGCAGCCAAGAAGTGACTAGCGGGAGGGATGAGCAGTTCTTC. Its protein is CASSQEVTSGRDEQFF.

The chain employs TRBV4-1 and TRBJ1-1, with D tentatively TRBD1 (6 bases). The V end was cut by 1 base, the J end by 0 bases, with 9 bases between. Germline lookup yields CDR1 MGHRA and CDR2 YSYEKL. The CDR3 extends over 15 amino acids. The CDR3 reads CASSQGTEMNTEAFF. The CDR3 bases are TGCGCCAGCAGCCAAGGGACAGAAATGAACACTGAAGCTTTCTTT.

The gene calls are TRBV6-5 and TRBJ1-3; D is ambiguous. Germline V gives CDR1 MNHEY, CDR2 SVGAGI. This CDR3 contains 11 residues. Trimming removed 5 bases from V and 9 bases from J, with 8 bases in between. CDR3 coding DNA: TGTGCCAGCAGTAGGTCGGGCACCATATATTTT. The encoded protein is CASSRSGTIYF.

V gene TRBV7-3 combines with J gene TRBJ2-5; 8 bases agree with TRBD2. Trimming at V came to 1 base and at J to 4 bases, leaving 5 bases not matched to a gene. Germline values: CDR1 SGHTA, CDR2 FQGTGA. The CDR3 loop spans 15 amino acids. The CDR3 coding sequence is TGTGCCAGCAGCTTAATAAGCGGGAGCGGAGAGACCCAGTACTTC. As protein: CASSLISGSGETQYF.

This chain joins TRBV28 and TRBJ2-7; TRBD1 matches 9 bases. The CDR3 has 15 residues. Germline CDR1 MDHEN, CDR2 SYDVKM. V trimming: 7 bases; J trimming: 4 bases; junction bases outside the gene matches: 11. The CDR3 DNA reads TGTGCCAGCACAGTTCCGGGACAGGGTATTTACGAGCAGTACTTC. This sequence encodes CASTVPGQGIYEQYF.

V is TRBV5-1 and J is TRBJ1-2; 7 nucleotides agree with TRBD1. The CDR3 length is 10 residues. Trimming took 5 bases from V and 8 from J; bases not matched to a gene: 0. Germline CDR1 SGHRS, CDR2 YFSETQ. CDR3 nucleotide sequence: TGCGCCAGCAGGACAGGGGGCTACACCTTC. This codes for CASRTGGYTF.

The V and J genes are TRBV15 and TRBJ1-1; D perhaps matches TRBD1 (5 bases). Germline loops: CDR1 LNHNV, CDR2 YYDKDF (reference sequence). V dropped 3 bases and J dropped 1 base, with 12 bases sitting between them. CDR3 length: 15 residues. CDR3 coding DNA: TGTGCCACCAGCAGCTTGCAGGGTGAGAACACTGAAGCTTTCTTT. Translated, it gives CATSSLQGENTEAFF.

This clone has only one observation. The V and J genes are TRBV30 and TRBJ1-1; TRBD1 might be the D (6 bases). The CDR3 consists of 12 residues. Germline V gene sequence: CDR1 GTSNPN, CDR2 SVGIG (reference sequence). V lost 6 bases and J 8 bases, leaving 16 bases between the germline ends. In nucleotides, the CDR3 is TGTGCCTGTTCGGCGGGGGCGGCCGAAGCTTTCTTT. Translating it yields CACSAGAAEAFF.